A single sample is the source of the 19 T cell receptor beta chains below, sequenced in a study of T cells in Graves' hyperthyroidism and ophthalmopathy. Amplification of TCR beta CDR3 regions was performed using RNA transcripts as template. The TCR CDR3 was amplified in a first-round RT-PCR using the HTBI primer set. TCRdb recomputed calls from the multiplex PCR reads with MiXCR, one row per CDR3 protein. The sample has 620,000 or so distinct CDR3 sequences, approximately 15% seen once. Sequenced: blood. The receptors stem from a woman aged 45-65 years with Graves' ophthalmopathy.

This clonotype has just a few counts. The V and J genes are TRBV27 and TRBJ1-2; D ambiguous. There are 13 residues in the CDR3. Deletions cut 4 bases from V and 4 bases from J, with 10 bases between. Germline V gene sequence: CDR1 MNHEY, CDR2 SMNVEV (reference sequence). Here the CDR3 DNA reads TGTGCCAGCAGTTCAACGACGGTCTATGGCTACACCTTC. Translated, it gives CASSSTTVYGYTF.

The genes are TRBV12-3 or TRBV12-4 and TRBJ2-7; a possible D gene is TRBD2 (5 bases). CDR3 size: 12 residues. Trimming pared 11 bases from V and 1 base from J, leaving 12 bases between. The CDR3 coding sequence is TGTGCCGTATCCGGGGATTCCTACGAGCAGTACTTC. Translating gives CAVSGDSYEQYF.

This clonotype was detected ten times or more. This chain joins TRBV6-1 and TRBJ2-1; 7 nucleotides match TRBD1. Per the germline V gene, CDR1 is MNHNS and CDR2 is SASEGT. This CDR3 comprises 14 residues. V lost 4 bases, J lost 8 bases, and 8 bases stayed unmatched. The DNA of the CDR3 is TGTGCCAGCAGTGTAGACAGGGCTCTCCATGAGCAGTTCTTC. It yields the protein CASSVDRALHEQFF.

This clonotype was found many times. The J gene is TRBJ2-2, the V gene TRBV20-1; 7 bases line up with TRBD2. The CDR3 spans 16 residues. CDR1 DFQATT and CDR2 SNEGSKA come from the germline V gene (reference sequence). V dropped 4 bases and J dropped 6; count of bases not matched to a gene: 14. CDR3 DNA: TGCAGTGCTACCAGGACGGGACTACACCAACCCGGGGAGCTGTTTTTT. It encodes CSATRTGLHQPGELFF.

V is TRBV12-3 or TRBV12-4 and J is TRBJ2-7; 14 bases are a match to TRBD2. The CDR3 length is 17 residues. The V and J ends lost 0 bases and 3 bases, in that order; junction bases with no gene match: 4. CDR3 nucleotide sequence: TGTGCCAGCAGTTTAGCGCAGGGACTAGCGGGAGACTACGAGCAGTACTTC. It is translated as CASSLAQGLAGDYEQYF.

This clonotype was detected ten times or more. This chain connects TRBV20-1 to TRBJ2-1, with 10 bases identical to TRBD2. V lost 2 bases, J lost 8 bases, and 12 bases stayed unmatched. CDR1 and CDR2 (germline): DFQATT, SNEGSKA (reference sequence). The CDR3 spans 16 residues. The CDR3 nucleotides read TGCAGTGCTAGACGATCGACGCTAGCGGGAGTTGATGAGCAGTTCTTC. This sequence encodes CSARRSTLAGVDEQFF.

This clonotype occurred many times. This chain links TRBV12-3 or TRBV12-4 with TRBJ2-4; TRBD1 agrees at 7 bases. The V and J ends lost 7 bases and 3 bases, in that order; junction bases with no gene match: 6. The CDR3 is 14 amino acids. CDR3 amino acids: CASTMGTVKNIQYF. In DNA form, the CDR3 reads TGTGCCAGCACCATGGGGACAGTCAAAAACATTCAGTACTTC.

This clonotype was recorded at least ten times. V gene TRBV28 combines with J gene TRBJ2-7; 10 positions agree with TRBD2. Germline loops: CDR1 MDHEN, CDR2 SYDVKM. V lost 2 bases and J lost 3; bases outside the gene matches: 1. The CDR3 runs to 14 residues. The CDR3, as DNA: TGTGCCAGCAGTTTACTAGCGGGAGACTACGAGCAGTACTTC. It is translated as CASSLLAGDYEQYF.

This clonotype was counted at least ten times. The V and J genes are TRBV7-2 and TRBJ2-5, with TRBD1 matching 12 bases. Germline CDR1 is SGHTA and CDR2 is FQGNSA. CDR3 size: 15 residues. With V trimmed by 5 bases and J by 6 bases, 7 bases remained unmatched. This chain's CDR3 is CASSTGTGGMQTQYF. For the CDR3, the DNA is TGTGCCAGCAGCACCGGGACAGGGGGCATGCAGACCCAGTACTTC.

This clonotype was detected many times. J is TRBJ2-7 and V is TRBV5-1; D ambiguous. The CDR3 totals 12 residues. Looked up from germline, CDR1 is SGHRS and CDR2 is YFSETQ. V lost 4 bases to trimming and J lost 3 bases, with 8 bases between them. This chain's CDR3 is CASSDGYYEQYF. The CDR3 DNA reads as TGCGCCAGCAGCGACGGATACTACGAGCAGTACTTC.

This clonotype has more than one count but fewer than ten. The chain couples TRBV28 to TRBJ1-4, with D hard to call. The germline CDR1 and CDR2 sequences are MDHEN and SYDVKM. This CDR3 contains 15 residues. The V end lost 6 bases, the J end lost 7 bases, and 18 bases lay between the germline ends. The CDR3 region has the DNA TGTGCCAGCAGCTCCCCTAAGAGGTTAAGTGAAAAACTGTTTTTT. Translating gives CASSSPKRLSEKLFF. Complete variable domain (other parts from reference TRBV28 and TRBJ1-4): DVKVTQSSRYLVKRTGEKVFLECVQDMDHENMFWYRQDPGLGLRLIYFSYDVKMKEKGDIPEGYSVSREKKERFSLILESASTNQTSMYLCASSSPKRLSEKLFFGSGTQLSVL.

This clonotype was detected ten times or more. The CDR3: CASSPPEGLSEKLFF. CDR3 DNA sequence: TGTGCCAGCTCACCACCGGAAGGGTTGAGTGAAAAACTGTTTTTT. V and J are TRBV18 and TRBJ1-4; D is unclear. CDR1 is KGHSH, CDR2 LQKENI, per germline. The CDR3 length is 15 residues. Trimming stripped 0 bases from V and 7 bases from J, with 12 bases between.

This clonotype came up a few times. J is TRBJ2-7 and V is TRBV11-2; 10 bases fit TRBD2. The CDR3 sequence is 15 residues long. From germline, CDR1 is SGHAT and CDR2 FQNNGV. V lost 6 bases and J lost 2; bases outside the gene matches: 7. The CDR3 DNA reads TGTGCCAGCAGTATCCGGACTAGCGGAGCCTACGAGCAGTACTTC. It yields the protein CASSIRTSGAYEQYF.

This clonotype showed up just a few times. This chain uses TRBV29-1 with TRBJ1-2; D uncertain. Germline V gene data show CDR1 as SQVTM and CDR2 as ANQGSEA. CDR3 length: 13 residues. The V and J ends lost 5 bases and 8 bases respectively, with 18 bases between them. The CDR3 protein is CSVQVYSLHGYTF. For the CDR3, the DNA is TGCAGCGTTCAGGTGTACAGCCTACACGGCTACACCTTC.

At least ten counts were recorded for this clonotype. The V call is TRBV2, the J call TRBJ2-1, with D perhaps TRBD2 (6 bases). In germline, CDR1 is SNHLY, CDR2 FYNNEI. CDR3 length: 20 amino acids. Trimming removed 4 bases at V and 0 bases at J, with 25 bases between. Written as DNA, the CDR3 is TGTGCCAGCAGTGTGATTGGGACTCCGAGCCCACAAAGCTCCTACAATGAGCAGTTCTTC. Protein product: CASSVIGTPSPQSSYNEQFF.

The V and J genes are TRBV20-1 and TRBJ2-5, with TRBD1 matching 10 bases. CDR3 length: 14 amino acids. Trimming cost V 5 bases and J 2 bases; bases outside gene matches: 5. Germline loops: CDR1 DFQATT, CDR2 SNEGSKA (reference sequence). The CDR3 bases are TGCAGTGCTCCTCGGGACAGGGGTCAAGAGACCCAGTACTTC. It encodes CSAPRDRGQETQYF.

This clonotype was seen ten or more times. The V and J genes are TRBV9 and TRBJ2-1; 14 bases fit TRBD2. The junction had 5 bases not matched to a gene; V was cut back by 3 bases and J by 9 bases. Germline loops: CDR1 SGDLS, CDR2 YYNGEE. This CDR3 region has 15 residues. As DNA, the CDR3 is TGTGCCAGCAGCGGTAGACTAGCGGGAGGGAGTGAGCAGTTCTTC. This codes for CASSGRLAGGSEQFF.

Many counts were recorded for this clonotype. CDR3 bases: TGTGCCAGCAGCTTTGGGTATGAGCAGTTCTTC. It codes for CASSFGYEQFF. The chain couples TRBV7-2 to TRBJ2-1; no definite D call. V lost 3 bases and J lost 8, with 5 bases in between. Germline V gene sequence: CDR1 SGHTA, CDR2 FQGNSA. The CDR3 is 11 amino acids.

The rearrangement joins TRBV2 to TRBJ2-7; unclear D gene. V lost 1 base, J lost 1 base, and 11 bases lay in between. The CDR3 has 15 residues. The V gene's germline CDR1 is SNHLY and CDR2 FYNNEI. CDR3 nucleotide sequence: TGTGCCAGCAGTGAAGTGGGGTTTGTGTCCTACGAGCAGTACTTC. This translates into CASSEVGFVSYEQYF.